These T cell receptor beta chains were read from a single sample in a study of T cell responses to AZD1222 COVID-19 vaccine. Here immunoSEQ multiplex PCR was the method, and the copy in TCRdb shows in-frame clones only, minus some. Of around 180,000 clones in the sample, 88% are singletons; the top ten hold roughly 26%. The specimen was peripheral blood, collected 28 days after the second AZD1222 dose. These receptors were taken from an adult who received the AZD1222 COVID-19 vaccine. Each CDR3 is given with its conserved first and last residue. A row's size may be missing; if present it is once, few, many or a size class.

>.|TRBV3-1/TRBV3-2|TRBJ1-2
CASSRTGPFDGYTF
>.|TRBV7-9|TRBJ1-4
CASSYGGQGNEKLFF
>.|TRBV27|TRBJ2-4
CASSLGGSKNIQYF
>.|TRBV4-1|TRBJ2-7
CASSQAPTGAAYEQYF
>few|TRBV10-1|TRBJ2-3
CATSGDGTSGLGTDTQYF
>.|TRBV7-2|TRBJ2-5
CASSGVGGFSETQYF
>few|TRBV6-5|TRBJ2-7
CASRRIGSYEQYF
>.|TRBV6-5|TRBJ2-7
CASRRGRAYEQYF
>.|TRBV30|TRBJ1-2
CAWTRTGGGYTF
>.|TRBV5-6|TRBJ2-7
CASSSRSSLTYEQYF
>.|TRBV28|TRBJ2-1
CASSGLVGLRIPGEQFF
>.|TRBV7-8|TRBJ2-7
CASSLTGTEQYF
>.|TRBV6-5|TRBJ2-3
CASSPTRVSDTQYF
>.|TRBV28|TRBJ2-7
CASSFGKGLSSYEQYF
>.|TRBV7-2|TRBJ1-4
CASSLAGRGGTNEKLFF
>medium-sized|TRBV29-1|TRBJ1-5
CSVVDGNQPQHF
>.|TRBV7-9|TRBJ2-3
CASSQASGESTDTQYF
>.|TRBV4-3|TRBJ1-2
CASSHYRGGYTF
>.|TRBV7-2|TRBJ2-3
CASSSRRVAFTDTQYF
>.|TRBV11-1|TRBJ2-2
CASSRAGTAGELFF
>.|TRBV5-1|TRBJ2-3
CASSWTLTSSTDTQYF
>once|TRBV4-1|TRBJ2-6
CASSQQAGTGGLGANVLTF
>.|TRBV13|TRBJ2-2
CASSSRGVGTGELFF
>.|TRBV10-3|TRBJ1-2
CAISESWGGGYTF
>.|TRBV5-8|TRBJ2-6
CASSWGYSGANVLTF
>.|TRBV9|TRBJ1-2
CASSAGQVNYGYTF
>.|TRBV9|TRBJ2-1
CASSVVQSGRAFEQFF
>.|TRBV9|TRBJ2-1
CASSVVEGNNEQFF
>.|TRBV19|TRBJ2-6
CASSISGGAGANVLTF
>.|TRBV2|TRBJ1-5
CASSEAPQGARQPQHF
>once|TRBV27|TRBJ1-2
CASSLRVGRTGGSPNYGYTF
>few|TRBV9|TRBJ2-5
CASSPSGRAYQETQYF
>.|TRBV19|TRBJ2-7
CASSKSGRGLYEQYF
>.|TRBV30|TRBJ1-2
CAWSQTGHYGYTF
>.|TRBV19|TRBJ2-3
CASTAIPGQGTDTQYF
>.|TRBV11-1|TRBJ2-3
CASSLQGGGTDTQYF
>.|TRBV5-6|TRBJ2-5
CASSSSGARGETQYF
>once|TRBV24-1|TRBJ2-7
CATSDLKGNSYEQYF
>.|TRBV7-9|TRBJ2-7
CASSFRDSHEQYF
>.|TRBV27|TRBJ1-6
CASSFLQGNSPLHF
>.|TRBV6-5|TRBJ1-3
CASSLVQGGNTIYF
>.|TRBV11-2|TRBJ1-1
CASSSLRQGYTEAFF
>once|TRBV7-2|TRBJ2-5
CASAKGGSEETQYF
>.|TRBV14|TRBJ2-3
CASSPPWVRLSGTQYF
>.|TRBV7-3|TRBJ2-5
CASSATRGRETQYF
>.|TRBV19|TRBJ2-1
CASRLAGRGEQFF
>.|TRBV20-1|TRBJ2-1
CSASGSGNEQFF
>.|TRBV7-2|TRBJ1-2
CASSLHGTGIQFYGYTF
>.|TRBV7-2|TRBJ2-5
CASSLDRGQETQYF
>.|TRBV23-1|TRBJ2-7
CAPKPPGRGHYEQYF
>.|TRBV7-3|TRBJ1-1
CASRLLEETEAFF
>once|TRBV21-1|TRBJ1-5
CASSIAGTYGGNQPQHF
>.|TRBV6-2/TRBV6-3|TRBJ2-3
CASSYRDTDTQYF